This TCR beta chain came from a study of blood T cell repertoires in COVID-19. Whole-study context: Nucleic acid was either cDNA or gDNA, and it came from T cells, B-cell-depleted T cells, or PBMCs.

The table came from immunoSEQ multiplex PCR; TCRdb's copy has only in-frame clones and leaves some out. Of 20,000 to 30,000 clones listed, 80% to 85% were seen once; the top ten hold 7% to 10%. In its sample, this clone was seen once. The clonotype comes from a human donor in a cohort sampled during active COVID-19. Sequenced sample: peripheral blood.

This chain's CDR3 is CASQLAGGKAGELFF. The CDR3 coding sequence is TGTGCCAGCCAACTAGCGGGAGGAAAAGCCGGGGAGCTGTTTTTT. This sequence joins TRBV27 and TRBJ2-2; 12 positions agree with TRBD2. Per the germline V gene, CDR1 is MNHEY and CDR2 is SMNVEV (reference sequence). V shed 8 bases, J shed 6 bases, and the junction held 7 bases outside the gene matches. This CDR3 has 15 residues.